This T cell receptor (beta chain) comes out of a study of vaccination effects on CD4 cells after COVID-19. Study details: The ViraFEST assay expanded antigen-specific CD4+ T cells with viral peptide pools before sequencing.

The data were produced by immunoSEQ multiplex PCR, yet TCRdb's version contains in-frame clones alone and is incomplete. The table shows tens of thousands of clones, with about 80% occurring only once. With approximately 10 days of culture completed, CD4+ T cells were isolated. PCR showed that the person got SARS-CoV-2 infection at some point between March and December 2020. Subjects were given two BNT162b2 or mRNA-1273 vaccine doses. A word on this clone: Its cognate antigen is unknown.

This sequence originates from a human donor who had a prior SARS-CoV-2 infection. The specimen was CD4+ T cells from PBMCs cultured without peptide, collected after COVID-19 vaccination.

CDR3 loop: CASSIREGETQYF. The CDR3 DNA sequence: TGTGCCAGTAGTATTAGGGAGGGGGAGACCCAGTACTTC. This rearrangement joins TRBV19 to TRBJ2-5; 7 nucleotides align to TRBD2. Germline V gene sequence: CDR1 LNHDA, CDR2 SQIVND (reference sequence). The CDR3 loop spans 13 amino acids. V lost 3 bases, J lost 5 bases, and 3 bases stayed unmatched.